Listed below are T cell receptor beta chains from one sample, sequenced in a study of blood T cell repertoires in COVID-19. Clones were sequenced by immunoSEQ multiplex PCR, and TCRdb holds only the in-frame ones, with some missing. This sample has around 160,000 clones, with around 80% found just once. Material for sequencing was peripheral blood. These receptors were obtained from a human donor in a cohort sampled during active COVID-19. The conserved cysteine and the conserved F or W are not part of the CDR3 here. The D gene is left open where the match is weak. The size entry is marked missing in some rows and otherwise reads once, few, many or a size class.

v_gene	j_gene	abundance	d_gene	CDR3aa
TRBV7-9	TRBJ2-6	NA	TRBD1	ASSTDRGSSGANVLT
TRBV18	TRBJ1-3	once	NA	ASSRAGGSGNTIY
TRBV15	TRBJ2-7	NA	TRBD2	ATSRDGERGFYEQY
TRBV13	TRBJ1-2	NA	TRBD1	ASSPQGGNGGYT
TRBV7-2	TRBJ1-1	NA	TRBD1	ASSLLGQGSTEAF
TRBV11-2	TRBJ2-7	NA	NA	ASSLGPRQEQY
TRBV7-9	TRBJ1-4	NA	NA	ASSLEGKANEKLF
TRBV28	TRBJ1-5	NA	TRBD1	ASSSGGKNQPQH
TRBV28	TRBJ2-6	NA	TRBD1	ASSLVGTGRSGANVLT
TRBV13	TRBJ2-3	once	NA	ASSLGGYSTDTQY
TRBV5-6	TRBJ1-4	NA	NA	ASTWQGASEKLF
TRBV30	TRBJ1-1	NA	NA	AWTRTPARKAF
TRBV3-1/TRBV3-2	TRBJ2-3	NA	NA	ASSIGADTQY
TRBV27	TRBJ2-3	once	TRBD1	ASSPRTGHTDTQY
TRBV30	TRBJ2-7	NA	TRBD1	AWSPTGVGTGYEQY
TRBV29-1	TRBJ2-3	many	NA	SVSPRVSLRAPFVSTDTQY
TRBV19	TRBJ1-5	once	NA	ARPPIPARGDQPQH
TRBV2	TRBJ1-1	NA	TRBD1	ASRRDRGVTEAF
TRBV19	TRBJ1-5	NA	NA	ASSMGRENQPQH
TRBV15	TRBJ1-1	NA	TRBD1	ATSRGMGQMNTEAF
TRBV6-5	TRBJ1-2	NA	NA	ASSYDLGGYT
TRBV7-2	TRBJ1-1	NA	NA	ASSLGAGVGAF
TRBV9	TRBJ1-4	NA	TRBD1	ASSARQGLSNEKLF
TRBV24-1	TRBJ1-2	NA	NA	ATSKTANYGYT
TRBV28	TRBJ2-7	NA	TRBD1	ASSSLARQGPSYEQY
TRBV6-5	TRBJ1-2	NA	TRBD1	ASGTGENYGYT
TRBV7-3	TRBJ2-3	NA	TRBD2	ASSLKVSGGSSRSTDTQY
TRBV20-1	TRBJ1-1	NA	NA	SARAVEAF
TRBV5-4	TRBJ1-1	NA	NA	ASSFTDMNTEAF
TRBV9	TRBJ1-1	NA	TRBD1	ASSVEVTGLNTEAF
TRBV18	TRBJ2-7	NA	NA	ASSDSSYEQY
TRBV5-1	TRBJ1-1	NA	NA	ASSLNTANTEAF
TRBV5-1	TRBJ2-7	few	NA	ASSPGGGSYEQY
TRBV6-2/TRBV6-3	TRBJ1-2	NA	NA	ASSYDRGNYGYT
TRBV2	TRBJ2-3	NA	NA	ASDGAGHTDTQY
TRBV3-1/TRBV3-2	TRBJ2-7	NA	NA	ASSHRTARDEQY
TRBV9	TRBJ2-5	NA	TRBD2	ASSVAGGAGETQY
TRBV7-3	TRBJ2-3	NA	NA	ASSLTRADTQY
TRBV28	TRBJ1-1	NA	NA	ASSRGTNKEAF
TRBV6-2/TRBV6-3	TRBJ2-6	NA	TRBD1	ASSRDRGSSGANVLT
TRBV5-8	TRBJ2-7	once	TRBD1	ASSSWDSTD